The sample holds a few counts of the clone carrying this T cell receptor (beta chain). TCRdb reanalysed the 5' RACE reads using MiXCR and keeps one entry per CDR3 protein. The table includes hundreds of thousands of distinct CDR3 sequences, 15% to 20% detected once. V was cut by 3 bases and J by 5 bases, with 16 bases left in between. CDR3 size: 16 residues. In germline, CDR1 is SEHNR, CDR2 FQNEAQ (reference sequence). The data derive from a study of identical twins. The sample was also linked to a second study, of T cells expressing NK-cell markers. Turning to that study: Researchers got TCR beta repertoires out of sorted CD3+CD56+NKG2C+, CD3+CD56+NKG2C- and CD3+CD56-NKG2C+ T cells.

Input material: PBMCs. The chain links TRBV7-9 to TRBJ2-2; TRBD2 is a possible D gene (7 bases). The TCR was taken from a woman younger than 30 in good health. The CDR3 protein is CASSFLRGARTGELFF. The CDR3 DNA is TGTGCCAGCAGCTTTCTACGGGGGGCGAGGACCGGGGAGCTGTTTTTT.